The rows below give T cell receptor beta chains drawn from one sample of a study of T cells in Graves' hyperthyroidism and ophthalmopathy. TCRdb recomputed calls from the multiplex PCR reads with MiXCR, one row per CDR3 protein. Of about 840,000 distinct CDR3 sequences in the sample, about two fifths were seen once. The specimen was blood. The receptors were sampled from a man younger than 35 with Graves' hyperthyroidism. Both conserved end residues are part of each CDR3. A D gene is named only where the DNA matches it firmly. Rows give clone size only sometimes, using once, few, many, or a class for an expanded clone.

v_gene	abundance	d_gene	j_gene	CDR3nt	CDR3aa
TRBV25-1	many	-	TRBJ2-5	TGTGCCAGCAGTGAATGGGGGGCAGGGAAGGAGACCCAGTACTTC	CASSEWGAGKETQYF
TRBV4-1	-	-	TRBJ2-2	TGCGCCAGCAGCCACCCCTTCGTGGGCCCCGGGGAGCTGTTTTTT	CASSHPFVGPGELFF
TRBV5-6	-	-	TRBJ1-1	TGTGCCAGCAGCTTGGGGAGGGGAGCTAAAGCTTTCTTT	CASSLGRGAKAFF
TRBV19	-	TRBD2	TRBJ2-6	TGTGCCAGTAGTATGGCACTAGCGGGATCTTCTGGGGCCAACGTCCTGACTTTC	CASSMALAGSSGANVLTF
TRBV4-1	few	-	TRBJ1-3	TGCGCCAGCAGCGTTGGACAGTCCGTTCTCACCCTATATTTT	CASSVGQSVLTLYF
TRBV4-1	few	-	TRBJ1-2	TGCGCCAGCAGCCAAGCCCTCAGGCCTGGCTACACCTTC	CASSQALRPGYTF
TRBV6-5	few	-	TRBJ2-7	TGTGCCAGCAGTTACTCAGGAGGGGAAGAGTACTTC	CASSYSGGEEYF
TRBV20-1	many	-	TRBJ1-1	TGCAGTTTCGGGGGGCGTGAAGCTTTCTTT	CSFGGREAFF
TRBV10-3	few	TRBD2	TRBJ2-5	TGTGCCAGCAGTGGCCTCAAGCGGGGGGGCCTAGAGACCCAGTACTTC	CASSGLKRGGLETQYF
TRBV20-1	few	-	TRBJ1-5	TGCAGTGCTAGAGTGGCAGGGGCTGGGAGCAATCAGCCCCAGCATTTT	CSARVAGAGSNQPQHF
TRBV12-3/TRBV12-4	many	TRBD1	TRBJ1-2	TGTGCCAGCAGTTTAGGACAGGGGGGCACCTTC	CASSLGQGGTF
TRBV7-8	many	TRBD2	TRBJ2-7	TGTGCCAGCAGCCCCCTCGGGGGTAGCGGGAGGGCAAAGTACGAGCAGTACTTC	CASSPLGGSGRAKYEQYF
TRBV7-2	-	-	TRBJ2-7	TGTGCCAGCAGCCCGAACCCGGCAGGGCACGAGCAGTACTTC	CASSPNPAGHEQYF
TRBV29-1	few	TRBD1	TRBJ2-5	TGCAGCGTGGCTACAGGGGTAGGAGGAGAGACCCAGTACTTC	CSVATGVGGETQYF
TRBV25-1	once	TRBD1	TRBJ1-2	TGTGCCAGCAGTGTTCCGGGACAGAGACATGGCTACACCTTC	CASSVPGQRHGYTF
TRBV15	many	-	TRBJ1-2	TGTGCCACCAGCAGAGGTGGGGAATCGGACGGCTACACCTTC	CATSRGGESDGYTF
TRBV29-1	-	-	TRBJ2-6	TGCAGCGTTGTGGGGTCCGGGGCCAACGTCCTGACTTTC	CSVVGSGANVLTF
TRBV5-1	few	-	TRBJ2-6	TGCGCCAGCAGTATTAGGGGGGGGGCCAACGTCCTGACTTTC	CASSIRGGANVLTF
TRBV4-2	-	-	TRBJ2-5	TGTGCCAGCAGCCATGGGGACTACCAAGAGACCCAGTACTTC	CASSHGDYQETQYF
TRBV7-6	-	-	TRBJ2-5	TGTGCCAGCAGCTTAGCTAGCGTTCGGGAGACCCAGTACTTC	CASSLASVRETQYF
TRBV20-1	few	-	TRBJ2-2	TGCAGTGCTAGAGATTTGGCCGCTAAGACCGGGGAGCTGTTTTTT	CSARDLAAKTGELFF
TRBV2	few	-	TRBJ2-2	TGTGCCAGCAGAAAGAACGGGGAGGTCACCGGGGAGCTGTTTTTT	CASRKNGEVTGELFF
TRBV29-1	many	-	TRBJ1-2	TGCAGCGTCGTAAACAGGGACTATGGCTACACCTTC	CSVVNRDYGYTF
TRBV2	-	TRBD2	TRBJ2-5	TGTGCCAGCAGAAAGACTAGCAGTTCCTCGAAGACCCAGTACTTC	CASRKTSSSSKTQYF
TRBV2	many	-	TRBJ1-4	TGTGCCAGCAGTGGGATAGGGAGAACCTCGACAACTAATGAAAAACTGTTTTTT	CASSGIGRTSTTNEKLFF
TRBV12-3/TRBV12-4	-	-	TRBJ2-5	TGTGCCAGCAGTTTTGATCCATTGGAGACCCAGTACTTC	CASSFDPLETQYF